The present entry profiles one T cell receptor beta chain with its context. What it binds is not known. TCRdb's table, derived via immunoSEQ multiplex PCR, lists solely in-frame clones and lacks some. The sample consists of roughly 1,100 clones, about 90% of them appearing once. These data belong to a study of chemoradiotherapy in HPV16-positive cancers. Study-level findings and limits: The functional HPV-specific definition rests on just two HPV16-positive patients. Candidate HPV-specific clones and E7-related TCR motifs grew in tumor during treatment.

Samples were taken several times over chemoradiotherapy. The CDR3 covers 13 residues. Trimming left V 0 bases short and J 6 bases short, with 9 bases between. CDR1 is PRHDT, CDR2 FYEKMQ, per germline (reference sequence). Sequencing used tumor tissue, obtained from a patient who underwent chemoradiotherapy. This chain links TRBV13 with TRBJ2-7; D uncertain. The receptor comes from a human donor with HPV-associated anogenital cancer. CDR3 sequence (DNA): TGTGCCAGCAGCTTAGGGACCAGTCCCGAGCAGTACTTC. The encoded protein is CASSLGTSPEQYF.